The entry below gives a single T cell receptor beta chain sequence along with its context. Its antigen is not known. Clones were read by immunoSEQ multiplex PCR, and TCRdb kept only the in-frame ones, dropping some. The sample contains about 83,000 clones, under 95% of which appear only once. This CDR3 has 16 amino acids. Trimming stripped 8 bases from V and 3 bases from J, with 19 bases between. In germline, CDR1 is MNHEY, CDR2 SMNVEV (reference sequence). This sample is part of a study of OX40 agonist ivuxolimab in advanced cancers. Whole-study results and caveats: Still undetermined is the antigen specificity of the expanded peripheral T cells.

The receptor was derived from an adult with an advanced solid tumor such as melanoma, head and neck, liver or kidney cancer. Material: CD4+ or CD8+ T cells sorted from blood, obtained in a trial of the OX40 agonist ivuxolimab. The chain employs TRBV27 and TRBJ2-2, with D tentatively TRBD2 (7 bases). The CDR3 DNA is TGTGCCAGCTCCCTCCTAGGGGGGGGAGACACCGGGGAGCTGTTTTTT. Protein sequence: CASSLLGGGDTGELFF.